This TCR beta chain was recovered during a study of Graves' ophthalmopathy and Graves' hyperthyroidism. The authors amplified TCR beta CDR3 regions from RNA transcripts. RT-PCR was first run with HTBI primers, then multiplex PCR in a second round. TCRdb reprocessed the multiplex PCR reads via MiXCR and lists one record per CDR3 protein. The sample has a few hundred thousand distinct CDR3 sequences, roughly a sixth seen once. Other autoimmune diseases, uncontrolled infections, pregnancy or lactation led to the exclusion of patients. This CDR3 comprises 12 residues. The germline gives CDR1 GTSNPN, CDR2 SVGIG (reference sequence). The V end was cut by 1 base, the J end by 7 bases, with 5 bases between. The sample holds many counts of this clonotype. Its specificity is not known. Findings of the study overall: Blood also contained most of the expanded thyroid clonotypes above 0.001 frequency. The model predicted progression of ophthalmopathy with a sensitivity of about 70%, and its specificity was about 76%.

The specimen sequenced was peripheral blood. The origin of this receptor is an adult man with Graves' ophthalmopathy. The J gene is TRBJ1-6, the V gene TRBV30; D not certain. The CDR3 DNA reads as TGTGCCTGGAGTGGGACGAATTCACCCCTCCACTTT. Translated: CAWSGTNSPLHF.